These T cell receptor beta chains were read from a single sample in a study of CD8 T cells in Susac syndrome. TCRdb independently ran MiXCR on the immunoSEQ multiplex PCR reads; one entry per CDR3 protein. The data show under 200,000 distinct CDR3 sequences, with 91% seen just once and around 0.079% held by the top ten. Sequencing used CD4+ T cells from PBMCs. The receptors come from a human donor with Susac syndrome. The CDR3 runs from the conserved cysteine through the conserved F or W. The D gene is left open where the match is weak. Rows give clone size only sometimes, using once, few, many, or a class for an expanded clone.

clone_size: once; d_call: TRBD1; v_call: TRBV5-1; j_call: TRBJ2-1; cdr3_nt: TGCGCCAGCAGCGAAAGTCCCGGGACAGGGAACTGGTTCTTC; cdr3_aa: CASSESPGTGNWFF
clone_size: NA; d_call: NA; v_call: TRBV6-6; j_call: TRBJ2-3; cdr3_nt: TGTGCCAGCAGTTACAGGGAAGGGTCGGATACGCAGTATTTT; cdr3_aa: CASSYREGSDTQYF
clone_size: few; d_call: TRBD2; v_call: TRBV19; j_call: TRBJ2-7; cdr3_nt: TGTGCCAGTAGTCCGGGACTAGACTCCTACGAGCAGTACTTC; cdr3_aa: CASSPGLDSYEQYF
clone_size: NA; d_call: TRBD1; v_call: TRBV28; j_call: TRBJ1-1; cdr3_nt: TGTGCCAGCAGTACATCCCCAGGGACAGGGGTTAACACTGAAGCTTTCTTT; cdr3_aa: CASSTSPGTGVNTEAFF
clone_size: NA; d_call: TRBD1; v_call: TRBV12-3/TRBV12-4; j_call: TRBJ2-5; cdr3_nt: TGTGCCAGCAGTTTTGGGACAGGGTTACAAGAGACCCAGTACTTC; cdr3_aa: CASSFGTGLQETQYF
clone_size: NA; d_call: NA; v_call: TRBV6-5; j_call: TRBJ2-7; cdr3_nt: TGTGCCAGCAGAACCACCTACGAGCAGTACTTC; cdr3_aa: CASRTTYEQYF
clone_size: NA; d_call: NA; v_call: TRBV7-9; j_call: TRBJ2-2; cdr3_nt: TGTGCCAGCTCCAACCTCTGGGACTCGCTGTTTTTT; cdr3_aa: CASSNLWDSLFF
clone_size: NA; d_call: TRBD2; v_call: TRBV28; j_call: TRBJ2-1; cdr3_nt: TGTGCCAGCAGTACTAGCGGGGCCCAAAACTCTAACTACAATGAGCAGTTCTTC; cdr3_aa: CASSTSGAQNSNYNEQFF
clone_size: NA; d_call: NA; v_call: TRBV29-1; j_call: TRBJ2-3; cdr3_nt: TGCAGCACTGGAGCAGACACAGATACGCAGTATTTT; cdr3_aa: CSTGADTDTQYF
clone_size: NA; d_call: NA; v_call: TRBV12-3/TRBV12-4; j_call: TRBJ2-7; cdr3_nt: TGTGCCAGCAGGCTAGCCCGGGAGACATCCTACGAGCAGTACTTC; cdr3_aa: CASRLARETSYEQYF
clone_size: NA; d_call: TRBD2; v_call: TRBV2; j_call: TRBJ2-2; cdr3_nt: TGTGCCAGCAGCCCGGGACTACTTTATTCGAACACCGGGGAGCTGTTTTTT; cdr3_aa: CASSPGLLYSNTGELFF
clone_size: NA; d_call: TRBD1; v_call: TRBV6-6; j_call: TRBJ1-2; cdr3_nt: TGTGCCAGCAGTTTCGGACAGGGGGCCTATGGCTACACCTTC; cdr3_aa: CASSFGQGAYGYTF
clone_size: NA; d_call: NA; v_call: TRBV28; j_call: TRBJ2-7; cdr3_nt: TGTGCCAGCAGTTTGGGGAGTGGAGCCTCCTACGAGCAGTACTTC; cdr3_aa: CASSLGSGASYEQYF
clone_size: NA; d_call: TRBD1; v_call: TRBV6-5; j_call: TRBJ2-1; cdr3_nt: TGTGCCAGCAGTCATGCGGGACAGGGTACCAATGAGCAGTTCTTC; cdr3_aa: CASSHAGQGTNEQFF
clone_size: NA; d_call: NA; v_call: TRBV6-5; j_call: TRBJ2-2; cdr3_nt: TGTGCCAGCAGTTTTGGAATGAACACCGGGGAGCTGTTTTTT; cdr3_aa: CASSFGMNTGELFF
clone_size: NA; d_call: TRBD1; v_call: TRBV12-3/TRBV12-4; j_call: TRBJ2-1; cdr3_nt: TGTGCCAGCAGTTCGGACAGGGAAGGTCGGGAGTTCTTC; cdr3_aa: CASSSDREGREFF
clone_size: few; d_call: TRBD1; v_call: TRBV5-1; j_call: TRBJ2-5; cdr3_nt: TGTGCTAGCAGCCTCGGACAGGGACAAGAGACCCAGTACTTC; cdr3_aa: CASSLGQGQETQYF
clone_size: NA; d_call: NA; v_call: TRBV12-3/TRBV12-4; j_call: TRBJ2-7; cdr3_nt: TGTGCCAGCAGTCGCGAGGAGGGTGGAGAGCAGTACTTC; cdr3_aa: CASSREEGGEQYF
clone_size: NA; d_call: NA; v_call: TRBV13; j_call: TRBJ1-1; cdr3_nt: TGTGCCAGCAGCTTATACCCTCACGGTGAAGCTTTCTTT; cdr3_aa: CASSLYPHGEAFF
clone_size: NA; d_call: TRBD2; v_call: TRBV3-1; j_call: TRBJ2-1; cdr3_nt: TGTGCCAGCAGCCAAGACTCGAGCGGGAGGGCCACTGAGCAGTTCTTC; cdr3_aa: CASSQDSSGRATEQFF
clone_size: NA; d_call: NA; v_call: TRBV6-5; j_call: TRBJ2-5; cdr3_nt: TGTGCCAGCAGTTACTCGGGGGAGACCCAGTACTTC; cdr3_aa: CASSYSGETQYF
clone_size: NA; d_call: TRBD2; v_call: TRBV6-5; j_call: TRBJ2-3; cdr3_nt: TGTGCCAGCAAGGTTGCGGGGGACTATACGCAGTATTTT; cdr3_aa: CASKVAGDYTQYF
clone_size: NA; d_call: NA; v_call: TRBV7-2; j_call: TRBJ2-7; cdr3_nt: TGTGCCAGCAGCTTACGGAGGGGGACAGCGAACGAGCAGTACTTC; cdr3_aa: CASSLRRGTANEQYF
clone_size: NA; d_call: NA; v_call: TRBV5-1; j_call: TRBJ2-1; cdr3_nt: NA; cdr3_aa: CASSLTFGGLAGDYNEQFF
clone_size: NA; d_call: TRBD1; v_call: TRBV12-3/TRBV12-4; j_call: TRBJ1-2; cdr3_nt: TGTGCCAGCAGTTTTGGGACAGGGGGGATATATGGCTACACCTTC; cdr3_aa: CASSFGTGGIYGYTF
clone_size: NA; d_call: NA; v_call: TRBV12-3/TRBV12-4; j_call: TRBJ2-3; cdr3_nt: TGTACTACCAGTGGGGGTAGCACAGATACGCAGTATTTT; cdr3_aa: CTTSGGSTDTQYF
clone_size: NA; d_call: TRBD2; v_call: TRBV18; j_call: TRBJ2-5; cdr3_nt: TGTGCCAGCTCACCCCTTCTAGCGGAACAAGAGACCCAGTACTTC; cdr3_aa: CASSPLLAEQETQYF
clone_size: NA; d_call: NA; v_call: TRBV20-1; j_call: TRBJ1-2; cdr3_nt: TGCAGTGCTAGCAAGGACAGCCCCTATGGCTACACCTTC; cdr3_aa: CSASKDSPYGYTF
clone_size: NA; d_call: NA; v_call: TRBV28; j_call: TRBJ2-6; cdr3_nt: TGTGCCAGCAGACATACTTTCGGGACTCCTGGGGCCAACGTCCTGACTTTC; cdr3_aa: CASRHTFGTPGANVLTF
clone_size: NA; d_call: NA; v_call: TRBV6-2/TRBV6-3; j_call: TRBJ2-2; cdr3_nt: TGTGCCAGCAGTTACTCCCCCTGGGGGGGCAACACCGGGGAGCTGTTTTTT; cdr3_aa: CASSYSPWGGNTGELFF
clone_size: once; d_call: TRBD1; v_call: TRBV15; j_call: TRBJ2-3; cdr3_nt: TGTGCCACCAGCAGAGCTAGGACAGGGAGAACAGATACGCAGTATTTT; cdr3_aa: CATSRARTGRTDTQYF
clone_size: NA; d_call: TRBD2; v_call: TRBV5-1; j_call: TRBJ2-2; cdr3_nt: TGCGCCAGCAGTAGACTAGCGGGAGGAGCGAACACCGGGGAGCTGTTTTTT; cdr3_aa: CASSRLAGGANTGELFF
clone_size: NA; d_call: NA; v_call: TRBV27; j_call: TRBJ2-7; cdr3_nt: TGTGCCAGCAGTACAGGACTGACAAGCTCCTACGAGCAGTACTTC; cdr3_aa: CASSTGLTSSYEQYF
clone_size: NA; d_call: TRBD2; v_call: TRBV20-1; j_call: TRBJ2-5; cdr3_nt: TGCAGTGCGGGGGTTACTAGCGGCCAAGAGACCCAGTACTTC; cdr3_aa: CSAGVTSGQETQYF
clone_size: NA; d_call: TRBD1; v_call: TRBV9; j_call: TRBJ2-7; cdr3_nt: TGTGCCAGCAGCGTAGAGGGACAGAGTTACGAGCAGTACTTC; cdr3_aa: CASSVEGQSYEQYF
clone_size: NA; d_call: NA; v_call: TRBV3-1; j_call: TRBJ2-5; cdr3_nt: TGTGCCAGCAGCAGAACTAGATGGGAGACCCAGTACTTC; cdr3_aa: CASSRTRWETQYF
clone_size: NA; d_call: NA; v_call: TRBV7-3; j_call: TRBJ1-6; cdr3_nt: TGTGCCAGCAGCTTAGCGGCACAGGGAGATAATTCACCCCTCCACTTT; cdr3_aa: CASSLAAQGDNSPLHF
clone_size: NA; d_call: TRBD1; v_call: TRBV4-1; j_call: TRBJ1-1; cdr3_nt: TGCGCCAGCAGCCAACGGAGACAGGGGGCTGTGAACACTGAAGCTTTCTTT; cdr3_aa: CASSQRRQGAVNTEAFF
clone_size: NA; d_call: NA; v_call: TRBV6-2/TRBV6-3; j_call: TRBJ2-1; cdr3_nt: TGTGCCAGCAGTTATCAGGGATCGGTGAATGAGCAGTTCTTC; cdr3_aa: CASSYQGSVNEQFF
clone_size: NA; d_call: NA; v_call: TRBV28; j_call: TRBJ1-1; cdr3_nt: TGTGCCAGCAGTGGGCCTTACACTGAAGCTTTCTTT; cdr3_aa: CASSGPYTEAFF
clone_size: NA; d_call: TRBD2; v_call: TRBV27; j_call: TRBJ2-4; cdr3_nt: TGTGCCAGCAGTTTACTAGCGGGGGGAACCAAAAACATTCAGTACTTC; cdr3_aa: CASSLLAGGTKNIQYF
clone_size: NA; d_call: TRBD1; v_call: TRBV19; j_call: TRBJ2-7; cdr3_nt: TGTGCCAGTAGCCTTACACCCGGGACAGGGGCGGCCTACGAGCAGTACTTC; cdr3_aa: CASSLTPGTGAAYEQYF
clone_size: NA; d_call: TRBD2; v_call: TRBV5-6; j_call: TRBJ2-5; cdr3_nt: TGTGCCAGCAGCTTGGTTAGCGGGGGGACAATATCCAAGACCCAGTACTTC; cdr3_aa: CASSLVSGGTISKTQYF